Following are 11 T cell receptor beta chains from one sample sequenced in a study of neurological immune-mediated disorders. TCRdb reanalysed the 5' RACE reads using MiXCR and keeps one entry per CDR3 protein. Altogether tens of thousands of distinct CDR3 sequences are present, 4% to 6% being singletons, with the ten largest covering roughly 7.4%. Material: PBMCs. Receptors were obtained from a man younger than 35 with multiple sclerosis.

This clonotype was detected many times. The DNA for the CDR3 is TGTGCCATCAGTCCCACCAACTCCGGACTCGTCGGCGAGCAGTACTTC. It encodes CAISPTNSGLVGEQYF. V usage is TRBV10-3 and J usage is TRBJ2-7, with D perhaps TRBD2 (5 bases). Germline assignment: CDR1 ENHRY and CDR2 SYGVKD. The CDR3 runs to 16 residues. V was cut by 5 bases and J by 6 bases, with 23 bases left in between.

Ten or more counts support this clonotype. This sequence joins TRBV19 and TRBJ2-2; 7 bases match TRBD1. The CDR3 sequence is 13 residues long. Germline assignment: CDR1 LNHDA and CDR2 SQIVND (reference sequence). Unmatched junction bases numbered 2, after V lost 4 bases and J lost 6 bases. The chain's CDR3 is CASSTQGAGELFF. The CDR3 DNA follows: TGTGCCAGTAGTACCCAGGGGGCCGGGGAGCTGTTTTTT.

This clonotype was seen repeatedly, ten times or more. The chain carries TRBV6-6 and TRBJ1-1, with TRBD1 identical over 8 bases. The CDR3 runs 14 residues. CDR1 is MNHNY and CDR2 is SVGAGI in the germline V gene (reference sequence). V trimming: 4 bases; J trimming: 0 bases; junction bases outside the gene matches: 1. The CDR3 here is CASSWTGMNTEAFF. Written as DNA, the CDR3 is TGTGCCAGCAGTTGGACAGGGATGAACACTGAAGCTTTCTTT.

This clonotype was counted many times. The chain uses TRBV12-3 or TRBV12-4 and TRBJ1-3, with unresolved D. This CDR3 contains 14 residues. The V gene lost 2 bases and the J gene lost 1 base, with 6 bases spanning the gap. CDR3 sequence (DNA): TGTGCCAGCAGTTTAAGCGGATCTGGAAACACCATATATTTT. Translated, it gives CASSLSGSGNTIYF.

This clonotype was detected ten times or more. The chain is built from TRBV5-1 and TRBJ2-1; possibly TRBD1 for D (6 bases). V lost 5 bases and J 9 bases, leaving 15 bases between the germline ends. The CDR3 extends over 13 amino acids. CDR1 and CDR2 (germline): SGHRS, YFSETQ. The CDR3: CASSRNRDTEQFF. As DNA, the CDR3 is TGCGCCAGCAGTAGAAACCGGGACACTGAGCAGTTCTTC. The complete variable domain, with remaining parts taken from reference TRBV5-1 and TRBJ2-1, reads KAGVTQTPRYLIKTRGQQVTLSCSPISGHRSVSWYQQTPGQGLQFLFEYFSETQRNKGNFPGRFSGRQFSNSRSEMNVSTLELGDSALYLCASSRNRDTEQFFGPGTRLTVL.

This clonotype occurred many times. The J gene is TRBJ2-7, the V gene TRBV28; no reliable D call. This CDR3 contains 16 residues. Trimming took off 2 bases at V and 0 bases at J, with 14 bases between the two ends. Germline values: CDR1 MDHEN, CDR2 SYDVKM. The DNA for the CDR3 is TGTGCCAGCAGTTTAGCTCCCGGGTCTGGCTCCTACGAGCAGTACTTC. Translation gives CASSLAPGSGSYEQYF. The full variable domain, in which reference TRBV28 and TRBJ2-7 provide the parts outside the CDR3, is DVKVTQSSRYLVKRTGEKVFLECVQDMDHENMFWYRQDPGLGLRLIYFSYDVKMKEKGDIPEGYSVSREKKERFSLILESASTNQTSMYLCASSLAPGSGSYEQYFGPGTRLTVT.

This clonotype was seen ten or more times. The gene calls are TRBV5-1 and TRBJ2-2; D gene uncertain. The CDR3 has 12 residues. Germline assignment: CDR1 SGHRS and CDR2 YFSETQ. Trimming left V 2 bases short and J 2 bases short, with 1 base between. In DNA form, the CDR3 reads TGCGCCAGCAGCTTCAACACCGGGGAGCTGTTTTTT. It yields the protein CASSFNTGELFF. The variable domain in full, completed from reference TRBV5-1 and TRBJ2-2, reads KAGVTQTPRYLIKTRGQQVTLSCSPISGHRSVSWYQQTPGQGLQFLFEYFSETQRNKGNFPGRFSGRQFSNSRSEMNVSTLELGDSALYLCASSFNTGELFFGEGSRLTVL.

This clonotype occurred many times. This chain connects TRBV12-3 or TRBV12-4 to TRBJ2-1; D possibly corresponds to TRBD1 (5 bases). V was cut by 6 bases and J by 4 bases, with 7 bases left in between. There are 12 residues in the CDR3. CDR3 amino acids: CASRDRYNEQFF. The CDR3 region has the DNA TGTGCCAGCAGAGACAGATACAATGAGCAGTTCTTC.

In this sample, this clonotype turned up many times. Germline and junction disagree at one end, which may indicate a read error. The gene calls are TRBV10-3 and TRBJ2-3, with 9 bases aligning to TRBD1. Germline V gene data show CDR1 as ENHRY and CDR2 as SYGVKD. There are 15 residues in the CDR3. The CDR3 bases are TGTGCCATCAGTGAGTCGGACAGGGGTACAGGTACGCAGTATTTT. Encoded protein: CAISESDRGTGTQYF.

At least ten counts were recorded for this clonotype. This chain joins TRBV20-1 and TRBJ2-3; TRBD2 aligns across 15 bases. V lost 3 bases, J lost 0 bases, and 4 bases stayed unmatched. Looked up from germline, CDR1 is DFQATT and CDR2 is SNEGSKA (reference sequence). The CDR3 loop spans 17 amino acids. CDR3 region: CSASGGLAGGSTDTQYF. The CDR3 bases are TGCAGTGCTAGCGGGGGACTAGCGGGGGGTAGCACAGATACGCAGTATTTT.

This clonotype was seen repeatedly, ten times or more. In DNA, the CDR3 is TGTGCCAGTGGCTTAGCGGGAGTGCACGGAGATACGCAGTATTTT. This translates into CASGLAGVHGDTQYF. V and J are TRBV12-3 or TRBV12-4 and TRBJ2-3; 9 bases align to TRBD2. This CDR3 is built from 15 residues. V lost 9 bases, J lost 5 bases, and 12 bases stayed unmatched.